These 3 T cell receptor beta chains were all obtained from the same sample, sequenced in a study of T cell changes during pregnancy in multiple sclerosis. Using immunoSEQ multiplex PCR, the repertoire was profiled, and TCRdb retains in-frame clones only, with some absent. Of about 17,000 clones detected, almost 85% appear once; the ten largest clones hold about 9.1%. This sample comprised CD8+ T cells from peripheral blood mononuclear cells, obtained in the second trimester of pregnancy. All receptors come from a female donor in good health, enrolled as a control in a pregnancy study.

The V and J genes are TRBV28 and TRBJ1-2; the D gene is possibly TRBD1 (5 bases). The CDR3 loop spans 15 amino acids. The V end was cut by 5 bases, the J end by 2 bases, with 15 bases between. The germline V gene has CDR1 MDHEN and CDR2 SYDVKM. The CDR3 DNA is TGTGCCAGCAGTGACGGGCTGGGGGGGAACTATGGCTACACCTTC. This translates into CASSDGLGGNYGYTF.

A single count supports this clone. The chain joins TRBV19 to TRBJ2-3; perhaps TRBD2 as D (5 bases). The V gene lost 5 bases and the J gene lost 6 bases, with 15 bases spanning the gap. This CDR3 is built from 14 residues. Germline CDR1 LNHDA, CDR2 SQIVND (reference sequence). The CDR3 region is CASSGGTPGDTQYF. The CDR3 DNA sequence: TGTGCCAGTAGTGGCGGTACCCCGGGGGATACGCAGTATTTT.

The CDR3 sequence: CASSTAMRSTDTQYF. CDR3 nucleotides: TGCGCCAGCAGCACAGCAATGAGAAGCACAGATACGCAGTATTTT. This chain joins TRBV4-1 and TRBJ2-3; D uncertain. Germline loops: CDR1 MGHRA, CDR2 YSYEKL. The length of the CDR3 is 15 residues. V lost 5 bases to trimming and J lost 0 bases, with 12 bases between them.